The table lists the clone carrying this TCR beta chain with many counts. The antigen is unknown. This entry is derived from a study of T cells in Graves' hyperthyroidism and ophthalmopathy. V lost 5 bases and J lost 10, with 9 bases in between. The CDR3 is made up of 10 amino acids. The germline V gene encodes CDR1 SQVTM and CDR2 ANQGSEA. RNA transcripts provided the source from which TCR beta CDR3 regions were amplified. The TCR CDR3 first-round RT-PCR relied on the HTBI primer set. MiXCR was run by TCRdb on the multiplex PCR reads, yielding one entry per CDR3 protein. This table holds some 600,000 distinct CDR3 sequences, more than 11% found once. Study results and limitations: A model of 13 V-J pairs discriminated ophthalmopathy from stable hyperthyroidism.

The source is a woman aged 25-40 years with Graves' hyperthyroidism that later progressed to Graves' ophthalmopathy. This sequence joins TRBV29-1 and TRBJ2-1; D is unclear. The sequenced material came from blood. The CDR3 protein is CSVSQREQFF. CDR3 nucleotide sequence: TGCAGCGTTTCCCAGAGAGAGCAGTTCTTC.